This T cell receptor beta chain was profiled in a study of T-cell memory formation after mild COVID-19. Germline assignment: CDR1 SGHTA and CDR2 FQGNSA. This CDR3 contains 16 residues. The ends were cut back, 0 bases at V and 6 bases at J, with 18 bases in the middle. This clonotype was counted a few times. TCRdb itself ran the 5' RACE reads through MiXCR, one entry per CDR3 protein. The data hold 350,000 to 450,000 distinct CDR3 sequences, with approximately 14% observed a single time. V gene TRBV7-2 combines with J gene TRBJ2-7; D is ambiguous. The sample taken for sequencing was PBMCs or a T cell subset sorted from them (not recorded which). This TCR was sampled from a man aged 18 to 30 who had mild COVID-19 (a few samples of this study predate the infection). Cell type and time point are not known. CDR3 nucleotides: TGTGCCAGCAGCTTAGCGGGCACCGCACCTCGAGGCGAGCAGTACTTC. This codes for CASSLAGTAPRGEQYF.